A single sample is the source of the 32 T cell receptor beta chains below, sequenced in a study of T-cell memory formation after mild COVID-19. TCRdb fed the 5' RACE reads into MiXCR, producing one record per CDR3 protein. This sample has some 150,000 distinct CDR3 sequences; more than 13% occur once, and the top ten carry under 30%. Material for sequencing was PBMCs or a T cell subset sorted from them (not recorded which). These receptors came from an adult woman who had mild COVID-19 (a few samples of this study predate the infection). Cell type and time point are not known.

The chain carries TRBV12-3 or TRBV12-4 and TRBJ2-7; possible D gene TRBD2, 7 bases. The V gene lost 4 bases and the J gene lost 3 bases, with 13 bases spanning the gap. This CDR3 spans 14 amino acids. Here the CDR3 DNA reads TGTGCCAGCAGTTCCGGCGGGGGCGGCTACGAGCAGTACTTC. Translation: CASSSGGGGYEQYF.

This chain connects TRBV15 to TRBJ2-7, with 7 bases fitting TRBD1. Germline-derived CDR1 and CDR2 are LNHNV and YYDKDF (reference sequence). There are 17 residues in the CDR3. V dropped 2 bases and J dropped 6; count of bases not matched to a gene: 16. This CDR3 is CATSRKRIQGIGVEQYF. The CDR3 DNA reads TGTGCCACCAGCAGAAAACGTATACAGGGGATAGGGGTCGAGCAGTACTTC. The full variable domain, its missing parts supplied by reference TRBV15 and TRBJ2-7, is DAMVIQNPRYQVTQFGKPVTLSCSQTLNHNVMYWYQQKSSQAPKLLFHYYDKDFNNEADTPDNFQSRRPNTSFCFLDIRSPGLGDTAMYLCATSRKRIQGIGVEQYFGPGTRLTVT.

This clonotype was seen only a few times. The V and J genes are TRBV6-1 and TRBJ1-1; D gene uncertain. The length of the CDR3 is 13 residues. Germline V gives CDR1 MNHNS, CDR2 SASEGT. The V and J ends lost 6 bases and 4 bases respectively, with 12 bases between them. As DNA, the CDR3 is TGTGCCAGCAGGGAACCGCCGGCCACTGAAGCTTTCTTT. This encodes CASREPPATEAFF.

The chain uses TRBV19 and TRBJ2-7; D may match TRBD1 or TRBD2 (5 bases each). Germline V gives CDR1 LNHDA, CDR2 SQIVND (reference sequence). Trimming removed 5 bases from V and 5 bases from J, with 13 bases in between. The CDR3 contains 13 residues. CDR3 DNA sequence: TGTGCCAGTAGTCCGGGGACGACCCACGAGCAGTACTTC. This encodes CASSPGTTHEQYF. The whole variable domain, filled in from reference TRBV19 and TRBJ2-7, reads DGGITQSPKYLFRKEGQNVTLSCEQNLNHDAMYWYRQDPGQGLRLIYYSQIVNDFQKGDIAEGYSVSREKKESFPLTVTSAQKNPTAFYLCASSPGTTHEQYFGPGTRLTVT.

DNA for the CDR3: TGTGCCAGCAGCACCGTAGCGGGAGGGCCGGGAGATACGCAGTATTTT. Translation: CASSTVAGGPGDTQYF. This chain joins TRBV7-9 and TRBJ2-3; 11 nucleotides agree with TRBD2. V lost 5 bases, J lost 5 bases, and 9 bases stayed unmatched. This CDR3 spans 16 amino acids. The germline gives CDR1 SEHNR, CDR2 FQNEAQ (reference sequence).

The chain's CDR3 is CASSPASGVDYEQYF. DNA for the CDR3: TGTGCCAGCTCACCAGCTAGTGGGGTCGACTACGAGCAGTACTTC. The rearrangement links TRBV18 to TRBJ2-7; D gene uncertain. Trimming took 2 bases from V and 3 from J, leaving 14 bases between them. Germline V lookup: CDR1 KGHSH, CDR2 LQKENI. This CDR3 spans 15 amino acids.

This clonotype has just a few counts. The chain recombines TRBV19 with TRBJ2-4, with D perhaps matching TRBD2 (6 bases). V was trimmed by 0 bases and J by 5 bases, leaving 14 bases between them. CDR1 is LNHDA, CDR2 SQIVND, per germline (reference sequence). The CDR3 sequence is 16 residues long. This CDR3 is CASSIEERVPENIQYF. CDR3 nucleotide sequence: TGTGCCAGTAGTATAGAAGAGCGGGTTCCGGAAAACATTCAGTACTTC. Using reference TRBV19 and TRBJ2-4 for the parts outside the CDR3, the full variable domain is DGGITQSPKYLFRKEGQNVTLSCEQNLNHDAMYWYRQDPGQGLRLIYYSQIVNDFQKGDIAEGYSVSREKKESFPLTVTSAQKNPTAFYLCASSIEERVPENIQYFGAGTRLSVL.

There are a few counts of this clonotype. The chain couples TRBV29-1 to TRBJ2-7, with D possibly TRBD2 on 5 matching bases. V lost 5 bases to trimming and J lost 6 bases, with 14 bases between them. Germline V lookup: CDR1 SQVTM, CDR2 ANQGSEA. The CDR3 is 12 residues long. The CDR3 loop reads CSVTRAGGEQYF. The DNA for the CDR3 is TGCAGCGTTACGAGGGCTGGTGGCGAGCAGTACTTC.

At least ten counts were recorded for this clonotype. CDR3 nucleotide sequence: TGTGCCAGCTTATCAGGGGGCGGAAGTGAGACCCAGTACTTC. This gives the protein CASLSGGGSETQYF. The rearrangement uses TRBV7-9 and TRBJ2-5, with 8 nucleotides matching TRBD1. Germline CDR1 is SEHNR and CDR2 is FQNEAQ (reference sequence). Losses at the gene ends were 8 bases for V and 5 bases for J; bases not matched to a gene: 10. The CDR3 totals 14 residues. Together with reference TRBV7-9 and TRBJ2-5, the CDR3 gives the full variable domain: DTGVSQNPRHKITKRGQNVTFRCDPISEHNRLYWYRQTLGQGPEFLTYFQNEAQLEKSRLLSDRFSAERPKGSFSTLEIQRTEQGDSAMYLCASLSGGGSETQYFGPGTRLLVL.

This clonotype was counted at least ten times. The chain is built from TRBV9 and TRBJ2-1, with D tentatively TRBD1 (5 bases). Germline assignment: CDR1 SGDLS and CDR2 YYNGEE. CDR3 length: 18 residues. The germline V and J ends were trimmed by 0 bases and 0 bases, with 16 bases remaining between them. The CDR3 DNA reads TGTGCCAGCAGCGTAGGTGAATGGGAAGGGGCCTCCTACAATGAGCAGTTCTTC. Translating gives CASSVGEWEGASYNEQFF.

In the case of this clonotype: One end of the junction is discordant with germline, which a read error may explain. This chain links TRBV6-2 or TRBV6-3 with TRBJ2-7, with a weak D call TRBD2 (6 bases). The CDR3 has 13 residues. CDR1 and CDR2 (germline): MNHEY, SVGEGT. This CDR3 reads CPVSGGKPYEQYF. DNA for the CDR3: TGCCCAGTTAGCGGCGGTAAGCCCTACGAGCAGTACTTC.

In this sample, this clonotype turned up a few times. The chain is built from TRBV3-1 and TRBJ2-1, with D possibly TRBD2 on 5 matching bases. The germline gives CDR1 LGHDT, CDR2 YNNKEL (reference sequence). The CDR3 extends over 16 amino acids. V was clipped by 5 bases and J by 2 bases, with 16 bases between them. In DNA, the CDR3 is TGTGCCAGCAGCGTACGGGGTAAGACCCCCTACAATGAGCAGTTCTTC. The encoded protein is CASSVRGKTPYNEQFF.

The chain links TRBV21-1 to TRBJ1-4; the table's D call, TRBD1, has no DNA check behind it. TRBV21-1 has pseudogene status. The CDR3 is 24 residues long. The CDR3 DNA is TGTGCCAGCAGCAAAGTCAGTAGGCAGGGTGGGGGCAATCGACGACAGGCAACTAATGAAAAACTGTTTTTT. Residues: CASSKVSRQGGGNRRQATNEKLFF.

Only a few counts were recorded for this clonotype. The chain uses TRBV7-9 and TRBJ1-1; D not resolved. V lost 4 bases to trimming and J lost 8 bases, with 8 bases between them. CDR1 is SEHNR and CDR2 is FQNEAQ in the germline V gene (reference sequence). The CDR3 has 11 amino acids. The CDR3 DNA reads as TGTGCCAGCAGCTATAGTCCGGAAGCTTTCTTT. Translated, it gives CASSYSPEAFF.

The rearrangement uses TRBV27 and TRBJ2-7; TRBD2 aligns across 8 bases. Germline V gives CDR1 MNHEY, CDR2 SMNVEV (reference sequence). After removal of 5 bases from V and 3 bases from J, the junction contained 9 bases not matched to a gene. CDR3 length: 15 amino acids. The CDR3 protein is CASSTTGLAGYEQYF. The CDR3 nucleotides read TGTGCCAGCAGTACCACTGGACTAGCTGGCTACGAGCAGTACTTC.

The V call is TRBV28, the J call TRBJ2-6; D unclear. V was pared by 11 bases and J by 3 bases, with 14 bases between. CDR1 MDHEN and CDR2 SYDVKM come from the germline V gene. This CDR3 spans 14 amino acids. In DNA, the CDR3 is TGTGCCGGTTCCCGATCCTTTGGGGCCAACGTCCTGACTTTC. The encoded protein is CAGSRSFGANVLTF.

This clonotype showed up just once. In DNA form, the CDR3 reads TGTGCCAGCAGCCCGCGAGGGACAGGGGGCATCGGGACAGATACGCAGTATTTT. Protein sequence: CASSPRGTGGIGTDTQYF. This chain uses TRBV4-2 with TRBJ2-3; TRBD1 matches at 12 bases. Germline V gives CDR1 LGHNA, CDR2 YNFKEQ. V lost 4 bases, J lost 3 bases, and 11 bases stayed unmatched. This CDR3 spans 18 amino acids.

This chain joins TRBV4-1 and TRBJ2-2, with TRBD1 matching over 7 bases. CDR3 length equals 14 residues. V shed 3 bases and J 6 bases; nucleotides not matched to a gene: 4. Germline CDR1 is MGHRA and CDR2 is YSYEKL. The CDR3 bases are TGCGCCAGCAGCCATATACAGGGGCCCGGGGAGCTGTTTTTT. It specifies CASSHIQGPGELFF.

This clonotype has a handful of counts. The V call is TRBV4-2, the J call TRBJ2-7, with 9 bases lining up with TRBD2. Germline V CDR1 and CDR2: LGHNA, YNFKEQ. After removal of 0 bases from V and 0 bases from J, the junction contained 12 bases not matched to a gene. CDR3 size: 19 residues. The CDR3 here is CASSQEGGGTSTNSYEQYF. In DNA, the CDR3 is TGTGCCAGCAGCCAAGAAGGGGGAGGGACTAGCACCAACTCCTACGAGCAGTACTTC.

There are many counts of this clonotype. This chain uses TRBV7-9 with TRBJ2-7, with D maybe TRBD2 (6 bases). Germline loops: CDR1 SEHNR, CDR2 FQNEAQ (reference sequence). The V and J ends lost 5 bases and 0 bases respectively, with 14 bases between them. The CDR3 runs to 15 residues. CDR3 nucleotides: TGTGCCAGCAGCAAAGGGCGGGGACTCTCCTACGAGCAGTACTTC. It is translated as CASSKGRGLSYEQYF. Complete variable domain (other parts from reference TRBV7-9 and TRBJ2-7): DTGVSQNPRHKITKRGQNVTFRCDPISEHNRLYWYRQTLGQGPEFLTYFQNEAQLEKSRLLSDRFSAERPKGSFSTLEIQRTEQGDSAMYLCASSKGRGLSYEQYFGPGTRLTVT.

This clonotype has ten or more counts. This chain uses TRBV7-3 with TRBJ2-7; 7 bases are shared with TRBD2. Germline V lookup: CDR1 SGHTA, CDR2 FQGTGA. Trimming at V came to 2 bases and at J to 0 bases, leaving 4 bases not matched to a gene. CDR3 length: 15 residues. CDR3 region: CASSLSGGSSYEQYF. The DNA of the CDR3 is TGTGCCAGCAGCTTATCGGGGGGAAGCTCCTACGAGCAGTACTTC.

In this sample, this clonotype turned up a few times. The gene calls are TRBV5-5 and TRBJ2-6; possibly TRBD2 for D (5 bases). V lost 1 base and J 0 bases, leaving 11 bases between the germline ends. Germline V CDR1 and CDR2: SGHKS, YYEKEE (reference sequence). CDR3 length equals 17 residues. This chain's CDR3 is CASSLYPGISGANVLTF. CDR3 sequence (DNA): TGTGCCAGCAGCTTGTATCCCGGGATCTCTGGGGCCAACGTCCTGACTTTC.

A few counts support this clonotype. The rearrangement joins TRBV7-6 to TRBJ1-2; weak D call: TRBD1 (5 bases). The CDR3 is 14 residues long. CDR1 is SGHVS, CDR2 FNYEAQ, per germline. V lost 1 base to trimming and J lost 8 bases, with 14 bases between them. The CDR3 nucleotides read TGTGCCAGCAGCTTAGATAAGGGGCTTTGGGGCTACACCTTC. As protein: CASSLDKGLWGYTF.

This clonotype has ten or more counts. This sequence joins TRBV20-1 and TRBJ2-2, with 11 bases identical to TRBD2. This CDR3 has 16 residues. V was pared by 0 bases and J by 3 bases, with 3 bases of the junction left unmatched. Germline CDR1 DFQATT, CDR2 SNEGSKA (reference sequence). CDR3 sequence reads: CSARDQLAGDTGELFF. The CDR3 nucleotides are TGCAGTGCTAGAGATCAACTAGCGGGAGACACCGGGGAGCTGTTTTTT.

The chain joins TRBV4-1 to TRBJ1-1; TRBD1 is a possible D gene (5 bases). Per the germline V gene, CDR1 is MGHRA and CDR2 is YSYEKL. This CDR3 is 14 amino acids long. Trimming removed 4 bases at V and 1 base at J, with 10 bases between. The CDR3 DNA follows: TGCGCCAGCAGCCTCCCAGGGTGGAACACTGAAGCTTTCTTT. Amino acids: CASSLPGWNTEAFF.

This rearrangement joins TRBV30 to TRBJ2-7; D is tentatively TRBD1 or TRBD2 (7 bases each). The CDR3 has 16 residues. The V gene's germline CDR1 is GTSNPN and CDR2 SVGIG (reference sequence). Trimming left V 2 bases short and J 0 bases short, with 17 bases between. The CDR3 spells CAWSPPGGGSSYEQYF. CDR3 in DNA: TGTGCCTGGAGTCCCCCAGGGGGGGGCTCCTCCTACGAGCAGTACTTC.

This clonotype came up a few times. The chain links TRBV20-1 to TRBJ2-7, with D perhaps given as TRBD1 or TRBD2 (5 bases each). The CDR3 sequence is 15 residues long. Germline V gene data show CDR1 as DFQATT and CDR2 as SNEGSKA (reference sequence). The ends were cut back, 0 bases at V and 5 bases at J, with 17 bases in the middle. The CDR3: CSAREQGRVMNEQYF. The DNA of the CDR3 is TGCAGTGCTAGAGAGCAGGGACGGGTGATGAACGAGCAGTACTTC.

This clonotype showed up just a few times. The chain uses TRBV5-1 and TRBJ2-3, with D tentatively TRBD1 or TRBD2 (6 bases each). Germline CDR1 and CDR2: SGHRS and YFSETQ. The germline V and J ends were trimmed by 0 bases and 0 bases, with 14 bases remaining between them. The CDR3 totals 17 residues. The chain's CDR3 is CASSLESRGGSTDTQYF. DNA for the CDR3: TGCGCCAGCAGCTTGGAGTCCAGGGGAGGCAGCACAGATACGCAGTATTTT.

This clonotype was seen a few times. The chain is built from TRBV12-3 or TRBV12-4 and TRBJ1-2, with D unclear. The CDR3 sequence is 13 residues long. The V end lost 3 bases, the J end lost 4 bases, and 9 bases lay between the germline ends. CDR3 loop: CASSLGQIYGYTF. As DNA, the CDR3 is TGTGCCAGCAGTTTGGGTCAGATCTATGGCTACACCTTC.

This chain links TRBV9 with TRBJ2-5; TRBD2 matches 10 bases. After removal of 4 bases from V and 5 bases from J, the junction contained 17 bases not matched to a gene. CDR1 and CDR2 from the germline V gene are SGDLS and YYNGEE. This CDR3 comprises 18 residues. CDR3 sequence (DNA): TGTGCCAGCAGCTTCCCGAGAGCGGGGGGGCCTACGGGCGAGACCCAGTACTTC. Its protein is CASSFPRAGGPTGETQYF.

This clonotype was detected only once. The genes are TRBV7-9 and TRBJ2-3, with 10 nucleotides matching TRBD2. The germline CDR1 and CDR2 sequences are SEHNR and FQNEAQ (reference sequence). V was pared by 5 bases and J by 6 bases, with 2 bases of the junction left unmatched. This CDR3 region has 13 residues. CDR3 residues: CASSPGLADTQYF. CDR3 nucleotides: TGTGCCAGCAGCCCGGGACTAGCGGATACGCAGTATTTT. Combining the CDR3 with reference TRBV7-9 and TRBJ2-3 gives the whole variable domain DTGVSQNPRHKITKRGQNVTFRCDPISEHNRLYWYRQTLGQGPEFLTYFQNEAQLEKSRLLSDRFSAERPKGSFSTLEIQRTEQGDSAMYLCASSPGLADTQYFGPGTRLTVL.

The chain employs TRBV3-1 and TRBJ1-3, with 8 bases identical to TRBD1. Germline V gene data show CDR1 as LGHDT and CDR2 as YNNKEL (reference sequence). J lost 3 bases, V lost 1 base, and 11 bases had no gene match. This CDR3 spans 18 amino acids. The CDR3 here is CASSQAPITDRVGNTIYF. The CDR3 DNA sequence: TGTGCCAGCAGCCAAGCGCCTATAACGGACAGGGTTGGAAACACCATATATTTT.